This T cell receptor (beta chain) stems from a study of cytomegalovirus exposure and HLA in healthy donors (dated by TCRdb to the late 2010s). About the investigation overall: According to a later analysis, one platform produced both the roughly 130 validation repertoires and the roughly 660 repertoires of the first cohort. In addition to the first cohort of approximately 670 subjects, a separate validation cohort of 130 or so different subjects was used. To predict cytomegalovirus infection status, the study brought together high-throughput TCR immunosequencing, statistical association of individual TCRs with disease status, and machine learning. The study was designed to test whether signatures of past pathogen exposure could be identified by cataloging public T cell receptors. Study-level results and caveats: The study listed 164 TCR beta chains as associated with cytomegalovirus. A later analysis found that TCRs clustered in the first cohort also tended to co-occur in the 120 validation repertoires, with just under 95% of cluster scores above 0. Most TCR sequences were seen in very few donors, while some public TCRs were found in many individuals. In vitro tests confirmed that a few of the cytomegalovirus-associated TCR beta chains recognize cytomegalovirus antigens. The authors suggested that the approach could potentially be extended to other disease states and immunological phenotypes. Cytomegalovirus status was reported to be diagnosed by the classifier with high specificity and sensitivity in both the original and validation cohorts. All 120 or so repertoires were used to score co-occurrence in the validation cohort in a later analysis, because that analysis had no HLA typing for the cohort.

From the germline V gene, CDR1 is SQVTM and CDR2 is ANQGSEA. The germline V end is reduced by 7 bases and the J end by 4 bases; junction bases left unmatched: 10. Measured from the cysteine to the phenylalanine, the CDR3 is 14 residues long. Here the CDR3 DNA is all that survives: 42 bases in frame from base 1. Separate from the roughly 660-subject first cohort, the validation cohort of 90 to 150 subjects was the group to which the donors belonged. The method was the immunoSEQ multiplex PCR assay. The authors processed their data as follows. A statistical classification framework was developed to diagnose cytomegalovirus status using the catalog of TCR beta chain sequences. The immuneACCESS repertoire file appears here via TCRdb, limited to in-frame rearrangements. These files lack a portion of the clones; in checked studies, under half of the deficit traces to unresolved V genes, and the cause of the others is not known. V, J and clone size derive from that table, while D and trimming were established from the DNA sequence. The sample includes 180,000 or so clones, with approximately 86% observed a single time. The ten most abundant clones make up 6% to 8.5% of the sample.

A word on this clone: The clone's antigen remains unknown. Base quality data are lacking; no much larger clone is found one base away.

Specimen: PBMCs. The sequence came from a man younger than 45 in good health and CMV-seropositive. Recombination joined TRBV29-1 with TRBJ2-5; a stretch of 9 junction bases matches TRBD1. The CDR3 region reads CSGVGTGRGETQYF. The DNA reads as follows: TGCAGCGGTGTTGGGACAGGGAGGGGAGAGACCCAGTACTTC.